The 2 T cell receptor beta chains below were found in one sample sequenced in a study of radiotherapy plus CTLA-4 blockade in lung cancer. The data were produced by immunoSEQ multiplex PCR, yet TCRdb's version contains in-frame clones alone and is incomplete. This sample has about 38,000 clones, with about 86% found just once. Here the sequenced sample was peripheral blood, taken from a patient treated with radiotherapy plus ipilimumab. These receptors all come from a human donor with non-small cell lung cancer whose response to radiotherapy plus ipilimumab could not be evaluated.

This chain links TRBV18 with TRBJ2-4; 9 positions agree with TRBD2. V lost 2 bases and J lost 9; bases outside the gene matches: 5. The CDR3 length is 14 residues. Germline values: CDR1 KGHSH, CDR2 LQKENI. The DNA for the CDR3 is TGTGCCAGCTCACCAGCGGGGGGGCCGGGCATTCAGTACTTC. This codes for CASSPAGGPGIQYF.

CDR3 sequence reads: CASRMDNSYEQYF. DNA of the CDR3: TGTGCCAGCAGAATGGACAACTCCTACGAGCAGTACTTC. The chain is built from TRBV6-6 and TRBJ2-7; tentatively, D is TRBD1 (5 bases). There are 13 residues in the CDR3. V gave up 6 bases and J gave up 0 bases, with 9 bases separating them. In germline, CDR1 is MNHNY, CDR2 SVGAGI (reference sequence).